The source of this TCR beta chain is a study of multiple sclerosis patients with progressive multifocal leukoencephalopathy. Time point denoted: more than ten months of natalizumab therapy. Sequencing was performed with immunoSEQ multiplex PCR; in TCRdb, only in-frame clones are kept and a portion is missing. The sample records 24,000 or so clones, less than 95% being singletons. The CDR3 covers 14 residues. Germline V gives CDR1 SNHLY, CDR2 FYNNEI. V was cut by 6 bases and J by 6 bases, with 14 bases left in between. V and J are TRBV2 and TRBJ2-2; D may be TRBD2 (5 bases). The source was PBMCs, collected from a patient treated with natalizumab. The clonotype was recovered from a man younger than 45 with multiple sclerosis. As DNA, the CDR3 is TGTGCCAGCAGCCCACTAGTCTCGGCCGGGGAGCTGTTTTTT. This translates into CASSPLVSAGELFF.